These 3 T cell receptor beta chains originate from one sample sequenced in a study of tumor-infiltrating lymphocytes in primary liver carcinoma. A primer matching the constant region was used to make TCR beta cDNA from 500 to 650 ng of total RNA. Investigators got TCR beta libraries out of three nested multiplex PCR rounds, done with slightly modified ARM-PCR. The first two PCR rounds, approximately 10 cycles each, used TRBV1-TRBV30 forward primers and a C-beta reverse primer. Via MiXCR, TCRdb re-called the multiplex PCR reads, giving one row per CDR3 protein. This table has about 210,000 distinct CDR3 sequences, approximately 64% appearing once. Germline DNA was also extracted, and blood RNA derived from unsorted whole blood. Material for sequencing was peripheral blood. Receptors originate from a woman in her sixties with primary liver carcinoma and hepatitis B virus infection.

As to this clonotype: The junction differs from germline at one of its ends, possibly a read error. The V and J genes are TRBV11-2 and TRBJ1-4, with TRBD1 matching over 7 bases. This CDR3 has 15 amino acids. Germline V CDR1 and CDR2: SGHAT, FQNNGV. The CDR3 sequence: CASSSQGSTNEELFF. CDR3 sequence (DNA): TGTGCCAGCAGCTCACAGGGGTCAACTAATGAAGAACTGTTTTTT.

This clonotype was counted only a few times. A much larger clone lies one base from this, so it may be a read error. The chain employs TRBV11-3 and TRBJ2-4, with D hard to call. V dropped 0 bases and J dropped 3 bases, with 18 bases sitting between them. CDR3 length equals 18 residues. Germline CDR1 and CDR2: SGHNT and YENEEA. CDR3 region: CASSLEAGPTRCKNIQYF. CDR3 coding DNA: TGTGCCAGCAGCTTAGAAGCTGGCCCAACTCGGTGCAAAAACATTCAGTACTTC.

This rearrangement joins TRBV11-3 to TRBJ2-7; D possibly corresponds to TRBD2 (5 bases). Trimming removed 5 bases at V and 5 bases at J, with 19 bases between. The CDR3 is 15 residues long. Germline CDR1 SGHNT, CDR2 YENEEA. CDR3 protein: CASSPMARRIDEQYF. The CDR3 DNA follows: TGTGCCAGCAGCCCTATGGCCAGGAGGATTGACGAGCAGTACTTC.